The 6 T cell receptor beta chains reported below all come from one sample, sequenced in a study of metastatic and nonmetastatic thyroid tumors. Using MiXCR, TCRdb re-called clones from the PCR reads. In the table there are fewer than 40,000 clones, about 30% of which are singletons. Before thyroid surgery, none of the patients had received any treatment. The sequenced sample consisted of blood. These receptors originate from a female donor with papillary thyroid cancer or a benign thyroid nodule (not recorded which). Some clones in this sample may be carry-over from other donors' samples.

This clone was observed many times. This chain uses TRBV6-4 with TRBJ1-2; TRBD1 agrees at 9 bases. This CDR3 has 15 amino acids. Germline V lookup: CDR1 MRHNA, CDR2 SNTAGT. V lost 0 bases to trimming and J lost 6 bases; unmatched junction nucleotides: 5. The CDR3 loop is CASSDSVTGGDGYTF. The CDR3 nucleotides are TGTGCCAGCAGTGACTCGGTAACAGGGGGCGATGGCTACACCTTC.

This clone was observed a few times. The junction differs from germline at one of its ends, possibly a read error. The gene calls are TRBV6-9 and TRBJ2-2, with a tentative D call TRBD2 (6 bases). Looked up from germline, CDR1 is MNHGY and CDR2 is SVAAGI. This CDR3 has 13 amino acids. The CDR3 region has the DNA TGTGCCAGCAGTTATTCGAACACGGGGGAGCCGTTTTTT. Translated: CASSYSNTGEPFF.

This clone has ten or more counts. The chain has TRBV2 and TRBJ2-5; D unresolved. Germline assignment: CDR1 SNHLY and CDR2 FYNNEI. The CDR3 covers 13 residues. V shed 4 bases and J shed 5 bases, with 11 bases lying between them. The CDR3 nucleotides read TGTGCCAGCAGTGTTGAGAGTGGGGAGACCCAGTACTTC. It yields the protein CASSVESGETQYF.

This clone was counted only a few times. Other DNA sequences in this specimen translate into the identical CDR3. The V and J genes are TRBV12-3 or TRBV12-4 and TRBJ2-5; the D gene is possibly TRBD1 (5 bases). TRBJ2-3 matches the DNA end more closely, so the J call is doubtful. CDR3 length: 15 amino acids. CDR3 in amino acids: CASSPGHTDQETQYF. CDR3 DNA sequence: TGTGCCAGCAGCCCCGGACACACCGACCAAGAGACCCAGTATTTT.

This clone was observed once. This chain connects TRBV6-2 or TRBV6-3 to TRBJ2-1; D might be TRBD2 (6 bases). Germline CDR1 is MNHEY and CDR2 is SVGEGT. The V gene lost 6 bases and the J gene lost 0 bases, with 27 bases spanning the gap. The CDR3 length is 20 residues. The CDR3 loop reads CASSPRPGTPAHCSYNEQFF. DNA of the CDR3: TGTGCCAGCAGCCCAAGACCCGGGACTCCTGCTCACTGCTCCTACAATGAGCAGTTCTTC.

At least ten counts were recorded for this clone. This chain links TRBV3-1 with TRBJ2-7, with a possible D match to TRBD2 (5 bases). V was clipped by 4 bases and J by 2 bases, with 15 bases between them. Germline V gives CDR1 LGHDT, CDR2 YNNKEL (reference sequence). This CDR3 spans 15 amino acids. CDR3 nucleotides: TGTGCCAGCAGCCTGGCCGTAGGGAGCGCCTACGAGCAGTACTTC. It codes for CASSLAVGSAYEQYF.